The sequence of this TCR beta chain was determined in a study of blood T cell repertoires in COVID-19. In Seattle, patients joined the study during active infection and were tracked longitudinally. A remark on this clone: Other DNA sequences of this sample code for an identical CDR3.

Profiled with immunoSEQ multiplex PCR; TCRdb holds only in-frame clones, not every one. The repertoire consists of roughly 250,000 clones, with approximately 92% occurring once and the leading ten covering approximately 2.6%. Germline CDR1 reads SGHKS; CDR2 reads YYEKEE (reference sequence). Trimming took 4 bases from V and 0 from J, leaving 11 bases between them. The CDR3 has 16 residues. Source material: peripheral blood. The source is a young adult with COVID-19, enrolled during active disease. This sequence joins TRBV5-5 and TRBJ1-6, with D hard to call. The CDR3 DNA sequence: TGTGCCAGCAGCCTGGCCTACAGCTCCTATAATTCACCCCTCCACTTT. Protein product: CASSLAYSSYNSPLHF. The full variable domain, completed using reference TRBV5-5 and TRBJ1-6, is DAGVTQSPTHLIKTRGQQVTLRCSPISGHKSVSWYQQVLGQGPQFIFQYYEKEERGRGNFPDRFSARQFPNYSSELNVNALLLGDSALYLCASSLAYSSYNSPLHFGNGTRLTVT.